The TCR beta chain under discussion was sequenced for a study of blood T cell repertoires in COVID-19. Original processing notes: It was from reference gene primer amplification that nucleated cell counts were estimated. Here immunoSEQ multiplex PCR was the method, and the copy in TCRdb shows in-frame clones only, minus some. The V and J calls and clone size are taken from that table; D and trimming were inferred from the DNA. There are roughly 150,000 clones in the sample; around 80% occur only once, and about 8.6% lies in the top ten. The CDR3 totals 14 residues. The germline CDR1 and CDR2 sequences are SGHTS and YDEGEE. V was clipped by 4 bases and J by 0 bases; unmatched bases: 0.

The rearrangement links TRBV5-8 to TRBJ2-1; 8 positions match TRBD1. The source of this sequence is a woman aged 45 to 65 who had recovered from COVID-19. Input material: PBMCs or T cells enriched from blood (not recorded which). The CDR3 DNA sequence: TGTGCCAGCAGCCAGGGGGCCTCCTACAATGAGCAGTTCTTC. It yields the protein CASSQGASYNEQFF.